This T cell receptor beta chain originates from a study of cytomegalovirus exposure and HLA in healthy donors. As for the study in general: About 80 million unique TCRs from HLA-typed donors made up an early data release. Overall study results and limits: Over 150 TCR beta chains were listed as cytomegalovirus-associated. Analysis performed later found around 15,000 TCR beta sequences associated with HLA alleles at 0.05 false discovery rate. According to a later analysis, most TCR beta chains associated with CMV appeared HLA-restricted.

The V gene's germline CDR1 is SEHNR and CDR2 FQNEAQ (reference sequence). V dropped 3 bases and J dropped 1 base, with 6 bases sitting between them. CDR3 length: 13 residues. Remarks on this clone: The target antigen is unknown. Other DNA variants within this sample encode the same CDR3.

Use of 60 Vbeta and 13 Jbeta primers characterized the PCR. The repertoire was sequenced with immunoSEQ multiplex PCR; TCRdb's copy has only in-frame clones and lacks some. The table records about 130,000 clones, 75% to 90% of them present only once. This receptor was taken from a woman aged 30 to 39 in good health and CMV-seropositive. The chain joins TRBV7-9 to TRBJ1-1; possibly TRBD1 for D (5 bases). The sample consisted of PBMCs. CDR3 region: CASSFQGNTEAFF. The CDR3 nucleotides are TGTGCCAGCAGCTTCCAGGGGAACACTGAAGCTTTCTTT. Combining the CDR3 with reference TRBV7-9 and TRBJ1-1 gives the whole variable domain DTGVSQNPRHKITKRGQNVTFRCDPISEHNRLYWYRQTLGQGPEFLTYFQNEAQLEKSRLLSDRFSAERPKGSFSTLEIQRTEQGDSAMYLCASSFQGNTEAFFGQGTRLTVV.